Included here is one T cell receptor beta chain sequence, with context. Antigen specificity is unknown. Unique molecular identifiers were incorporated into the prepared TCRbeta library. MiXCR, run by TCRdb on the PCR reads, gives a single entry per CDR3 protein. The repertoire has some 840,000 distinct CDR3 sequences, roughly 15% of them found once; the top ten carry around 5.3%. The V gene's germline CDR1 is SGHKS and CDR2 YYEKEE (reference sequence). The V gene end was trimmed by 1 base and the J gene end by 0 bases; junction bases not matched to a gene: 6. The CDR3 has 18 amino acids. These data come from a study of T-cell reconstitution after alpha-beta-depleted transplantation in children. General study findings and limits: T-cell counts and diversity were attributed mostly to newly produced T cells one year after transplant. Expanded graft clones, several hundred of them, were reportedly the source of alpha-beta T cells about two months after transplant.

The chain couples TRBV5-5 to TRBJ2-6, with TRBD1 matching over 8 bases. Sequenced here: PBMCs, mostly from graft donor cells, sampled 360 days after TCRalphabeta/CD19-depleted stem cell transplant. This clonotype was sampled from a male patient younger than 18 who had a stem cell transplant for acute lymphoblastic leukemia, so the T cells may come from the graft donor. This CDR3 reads CASSLWTGSFSGANVLTF. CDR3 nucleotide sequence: TGTGCCAGCAGCTTGTGGACAGGGAGCTTCTCTGGGGCCAACGTCCTGACTTTC.